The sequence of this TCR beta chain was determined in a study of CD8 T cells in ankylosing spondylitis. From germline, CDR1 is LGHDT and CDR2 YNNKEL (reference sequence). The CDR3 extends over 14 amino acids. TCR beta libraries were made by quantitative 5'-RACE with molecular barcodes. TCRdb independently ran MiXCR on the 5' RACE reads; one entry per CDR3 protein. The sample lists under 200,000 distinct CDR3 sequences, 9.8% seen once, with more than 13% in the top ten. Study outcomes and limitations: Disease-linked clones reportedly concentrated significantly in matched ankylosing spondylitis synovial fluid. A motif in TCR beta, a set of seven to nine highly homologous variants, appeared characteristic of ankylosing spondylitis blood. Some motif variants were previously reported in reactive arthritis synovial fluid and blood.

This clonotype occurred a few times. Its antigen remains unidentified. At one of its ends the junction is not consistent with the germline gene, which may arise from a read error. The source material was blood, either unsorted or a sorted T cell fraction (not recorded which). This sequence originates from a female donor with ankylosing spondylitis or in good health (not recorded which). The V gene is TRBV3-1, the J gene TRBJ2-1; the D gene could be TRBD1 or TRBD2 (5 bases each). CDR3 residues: CASSLVESGDQPDF. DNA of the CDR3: TGTGCCAGCAGTCTGGTCGAGAGTGGGGACCAGCCCGACTTC.